The sequence of this T cell receptor (beta chain) was determined in a study of T cells in Graves' hyperthyroidism and ophthalmopathy. At the level of the study: Before treatment of any kind, peripheral blood was taken at initial diagnosis.

This clonotype was observed many times. Antigen unknown. Whole-study results and caveats: Blood also contained most expanded thyroid clonotypes above 0.001. Ophthalmopathy stood apart from stable hyperthyroidism in a 13 V-J model. The model foresaw ophthalmopathy a median approximately 6.1 months prior to onset.

There were TCR beta CDR3 regions amplified from RNA transcripts. The HTBI primer set drove a first-round RT-PCR of the TCR CDR3. One entry per CDR3 protein results from TCRdb running MiXCR on the multiplex PCR reads. The sample consists of about 400,000 distinct CDR3 sequences, around 15% of them appearing once. This receptor was identified in a man between 18 and 35 years old with Graves' ophthalmopathy. Sequenced sample: blood.

CDR3 in DNA: TGCAGTGCTAGCGGACAGGACAGCGTCACAGATACGCAGTATTTT. Encoded protein: CSASGQDSVTDTQYF. The chain carries TRBV20-1 and TRBJ2-3, with 7 positions matching TRBD1. J gave up 2 bases and V 3 bases, and 8 bases lay outside the gene matches. Germline V gene data show CDR1 as DFQATT and CDR2 as SNEGSKA (reference sequence). The CDR3 sequence is 15 residues long.